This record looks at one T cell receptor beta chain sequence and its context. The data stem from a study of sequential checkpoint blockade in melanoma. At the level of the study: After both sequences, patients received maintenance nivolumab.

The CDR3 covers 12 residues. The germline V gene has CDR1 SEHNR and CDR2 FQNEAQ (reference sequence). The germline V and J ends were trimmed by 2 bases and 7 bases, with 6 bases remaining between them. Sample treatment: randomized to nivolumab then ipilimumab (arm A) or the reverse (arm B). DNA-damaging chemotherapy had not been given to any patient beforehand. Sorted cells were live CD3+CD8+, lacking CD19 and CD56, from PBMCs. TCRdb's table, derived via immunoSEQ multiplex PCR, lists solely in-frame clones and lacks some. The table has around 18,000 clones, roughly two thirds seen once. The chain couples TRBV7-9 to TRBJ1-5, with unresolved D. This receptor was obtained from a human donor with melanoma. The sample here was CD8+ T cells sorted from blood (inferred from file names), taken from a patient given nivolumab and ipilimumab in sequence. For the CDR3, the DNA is TGTGCCAGCAGCTTATTCGGGCAGCCCCAGCATTTT. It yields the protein CASSLFGQPQHF.